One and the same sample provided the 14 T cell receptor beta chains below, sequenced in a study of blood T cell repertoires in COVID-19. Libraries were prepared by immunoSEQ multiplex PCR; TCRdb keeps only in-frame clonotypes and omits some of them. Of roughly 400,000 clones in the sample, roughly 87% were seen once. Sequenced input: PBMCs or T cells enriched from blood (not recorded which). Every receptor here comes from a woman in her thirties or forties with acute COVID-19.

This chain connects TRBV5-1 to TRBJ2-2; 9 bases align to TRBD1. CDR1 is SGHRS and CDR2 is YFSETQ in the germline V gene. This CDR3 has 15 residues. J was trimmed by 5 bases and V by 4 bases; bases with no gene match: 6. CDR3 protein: CASSEGDRVTGELFF. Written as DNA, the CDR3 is TGCGCCAGCAGCGAGGGGGACAGGGTAACCGGGGAGCTGTTTTTT.

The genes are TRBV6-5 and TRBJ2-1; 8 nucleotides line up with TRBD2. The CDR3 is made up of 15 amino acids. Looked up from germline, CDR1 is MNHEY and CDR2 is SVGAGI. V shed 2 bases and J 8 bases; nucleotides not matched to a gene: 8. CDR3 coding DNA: TGTGCCAGCAGTTACCCGGGGGGGCGTTTCGATGAGCAGTTCTTC. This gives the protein CASSYPGGRFDEQFF.

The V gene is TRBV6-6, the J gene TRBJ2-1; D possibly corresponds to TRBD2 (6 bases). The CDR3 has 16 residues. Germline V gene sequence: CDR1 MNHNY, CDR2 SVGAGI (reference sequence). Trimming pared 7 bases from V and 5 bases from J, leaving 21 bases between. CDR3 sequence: CASNPFIGGADNEQFF. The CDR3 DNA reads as TGTGCCAGCAACCCCTTTATAGGCGGGGCAGACAATGAGCAGTTCTTC.

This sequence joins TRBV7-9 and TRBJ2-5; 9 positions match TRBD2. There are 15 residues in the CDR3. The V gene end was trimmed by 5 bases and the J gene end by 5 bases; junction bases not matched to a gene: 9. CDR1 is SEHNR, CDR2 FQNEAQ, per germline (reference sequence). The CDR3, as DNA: TGTGCCAGCAGCACTAGCGGGCTTAATCGGGAGACCCAGTACTTC. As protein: CASSTSGLNRETQYF.

CDR3 DNA sequence: TGTGCCAGCAGCTTGGACAGGGCATATGGCTACACCTTC. It codes for CASSLDRAYGYTF. This chain uses TRBV5-4 with TRBJ1-2; tentatively, D is TRBD1 (6 bases). This CDR3 has 13 residues. The V and J ends lost 0 bases and 5 bases respectively, with 8 bases between them. Looked up from germline, CDR1 is SGHNT and CDR2 is YYREEE (reference sequence). The entire variable domain, with the rest obtained from reference TRBV5-4 and TRBJ1-2, is as follows: ETGVTQSPTHLIKTRGQQVTLRCSSQSGHNTVSWYQQALGQGPQFIFQYYREEENGRGNFPPRFSGLQFPNYSSELNVNALELDDSALYLCASSLDRAYGYTFGSGTRLTVV.

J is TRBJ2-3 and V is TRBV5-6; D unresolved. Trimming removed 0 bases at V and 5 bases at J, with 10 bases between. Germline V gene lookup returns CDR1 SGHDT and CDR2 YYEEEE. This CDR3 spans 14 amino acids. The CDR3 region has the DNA TGTGCCAGCAGCTTGGGGGCGTCTGGAGATACGCAGTATTTT. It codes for CASSLGASGDTQYF.

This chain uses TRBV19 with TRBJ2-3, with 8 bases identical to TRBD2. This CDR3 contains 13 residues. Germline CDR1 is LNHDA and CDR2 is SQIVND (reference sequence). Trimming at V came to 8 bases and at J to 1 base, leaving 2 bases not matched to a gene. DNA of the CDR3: TGTGCCAGTGGTAGCGGGGGCACAGATACGCAGTATTTT. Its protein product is CASGSGGTDTQYF.

CDR3 sequence reads: CASSATGGAGNSPLHF. CDR3 nucleotide sequence: TGTGCCAGCAGCGCCACAGGGGGGGCAGGTAATTCACCCCTCCACTTT. The chain joins TRBV9 to TRBJ1-6; 8 bases are shared with TRBD1. The CDR3 consists of 16 residues. The ends lost 3 bases at V and 6 bases at J; junction bases unmatched: 8. Germline V gene sequence: CDR1 SGDLS, CDR2 YYNGEE. Filled out from reference TRBV9 and TRBJ1-6, the complete variable domain reads DSGVTQTPKHLITATGQRVTLRCSPRSGDLSVYWYQQSLDQGLQFLIQYYNGEERAKGNILERFSAQQFPDLHSELNLSSLELGDSALYFCASSATGGAGNSPLHFGNGTRLTVT.

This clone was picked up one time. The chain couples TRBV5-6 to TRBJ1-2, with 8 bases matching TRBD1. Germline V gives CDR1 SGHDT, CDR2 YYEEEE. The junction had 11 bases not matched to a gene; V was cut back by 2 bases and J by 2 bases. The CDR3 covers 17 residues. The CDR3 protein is CASSFTTTGALNYGYTF. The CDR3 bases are TGTGCCAGCAGCTTTACAACGACAGGGGCTTTGAACTATGGCTACACCTTC.

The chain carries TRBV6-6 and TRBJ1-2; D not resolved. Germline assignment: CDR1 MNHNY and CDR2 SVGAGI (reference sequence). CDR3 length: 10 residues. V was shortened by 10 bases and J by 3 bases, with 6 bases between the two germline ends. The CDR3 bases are TGTGCCACCCATGACTATGGCTACACCTTC. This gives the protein CATHDYGYTF.

The CDR3 here is CAWSQSNLQGNYGYTF. The DNA for the CDR3 is TGTGCCTGGAGTCAATCCAACCTACAGGGGAACTATGGCTACACCTTC. The chain joins TRBV30 to TRBJ1-2, with 7 bases identical to TRBD1. V shed 2 bases and J 2 bases; nucleotides not matched to a gene: 11. The CDR3 is 16 residues long. The germline CDR1 and CDR2 sequences are GTSNPN and SVGIG (reference sequence).

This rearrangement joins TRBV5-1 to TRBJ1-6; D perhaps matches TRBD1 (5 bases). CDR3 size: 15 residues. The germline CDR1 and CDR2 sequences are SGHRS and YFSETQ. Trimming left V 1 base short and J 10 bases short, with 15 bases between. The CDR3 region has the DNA TGCGCCAGCAGCTTGAACGGGCAGGGTAGATCACCCCTCCACTTT. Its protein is CASSLNGQGRSPLHF.

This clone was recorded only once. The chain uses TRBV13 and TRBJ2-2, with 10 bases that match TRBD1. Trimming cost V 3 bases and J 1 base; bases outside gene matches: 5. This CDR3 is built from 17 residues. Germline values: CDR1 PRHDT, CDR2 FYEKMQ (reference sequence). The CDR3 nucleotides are TGTGCCAGCAGCTTGGGACAGGGGATTGGGAACACCGGGGAGCTGTTTTTT. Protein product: CASSLGQGIGNTGELFF. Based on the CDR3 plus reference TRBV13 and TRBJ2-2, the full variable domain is AAGVIQSPRHLIKEKRETATLKCYPIPRHDTVYWYQQGPGQDPQFLISFYEKMQSDKGSIPDRFSAQQFSDYHSELNMSSLELGDSALYFCASSLGQGIGNTGELFFGEGSRLTVL.

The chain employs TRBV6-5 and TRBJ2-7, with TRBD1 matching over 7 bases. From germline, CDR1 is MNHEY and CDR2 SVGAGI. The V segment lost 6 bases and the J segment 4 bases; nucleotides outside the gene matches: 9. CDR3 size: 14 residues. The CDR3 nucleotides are TGTGCCAGCAGACCCCGGGACAGCTTATACGAGCAGTACTTC. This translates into CASRPRDSLYEQYF.